One and the same sample provided the 22 T cell receptor beta chains below, sequenced in a study of Graves' ophthalmopathy and Graves' hyperthyroidism. CDR3 regions of TCR beta were amplified from RNA transcripts. After a first-round RT-PCR with HTBI primers, a second-round multiplex PCR was run. MiXCR, applied by TCRdb to the multiplex PCR reads, yields one record per CDR3 protein. The sample includes over a million distinct CDR3 sequences, about two fifths of them seen just once. Sequencing used peripheral blood or thyroid tissue (not recorded which). These receptors originate from an adult man with Graves' hyperthyroidism.

This clonotype was counted between two and nine times. The rearrangement uses TRBV12-3 or TRBV12-4 and TRBJ2-7; 10 nucleotides line up with TRBD1. The CDR3 consists of 14 residues. The trim removed 5 bases at V and 6 bases at J, leaving 7 bases unmatched. The CDR3 DNA follows: TGTGCCAGCAGTCCAGGACAGGGGGTTCGCGAGCAGTACTTC. This sequence encodes CASSPGQGVREQYF.

The chain joins TRBV29-1 to TRBJ2-7; D gene ambiguous. The CDR3 covers 9 residues. V was trimmed by 4 bases and J by 9 bases, leaving 7 bases between them. Germline values: CDR1 SQVTM, CDR2 ANQGSEA. For the CDR3, the DNA is TGCAGCGTTGGCCCGGGGCAGTACTTC. Protein: CSVGPGQYF.

V usage is TRBV6-5 and J usage is TRBJ2-7; 9 bases line up with TRBD2. This CDR3 has 15 residues. The V and J ends lost 8 bases and 3 bases, in that order; junction bases with no gene match: 11. Germline CDR1 and CDR2: MNHEY and SVGAGI. The CDR3 DNA reads TGTGCCAGCGGGGACCCAGCGGGGGGCTTCTACGAGCAGTACTTC. Translating gives CASGDPAGGFYEQYF.

The rearrangement links TRBV10-3 to TRBJ1-1; D not certain. V shed 2 bases and J shed 10 bases, with 17 bases lying between them. The CDR3 runs to 14 residues. Germline V gene sequence: CDR1 ENHRY, CDR2 SYGVKD. CDR3 amino acids: CAISEGGEGLRAFF. CDR3 in DNA: TGTGCCATCAGTGAGGGTGGGGAAGGCCTGCGAGCTTTCTTT.

This clonotype was observed many times. This rearrangement joins TRBV7-2 to TRBJ2-7; TRBD2 matches at 8 bases. Germline lookup yields CDR1 SGHTA and CDR2 FQGNSA. The CDR3 runs 14 residues. Trimming removed 9 bases from V and 0 bases from J; junction bases left unmatched: 7. CDR3 DNA sequence: TGTGCCAGTAAGCGGGGGCGAAGCTCCTACGAGCAGTACTTC. Residues: CASKRGRSSYEQYF.

CDR3 sequence: CASSLHDLTF. CDR3 nucleotide sequence: TGTGCCAGCAGCTTACACGACCTGACTTTC. The V call is TRBV12-3 or TRBV12-4, the J call TRBJ2-6; D not certain. The CDR3 runs 10 residues. V was trimmed by 6 bases and J by 15 bases, leaving 9 bases between them.

This clonotype was found many times. The V and J genes are TRBV7-2 and TRBJ1-2; possibly TRBD1 for D (5 bases). The CDR3 covers 15 residues. V lost 1 base and J lost 5, with 14 bases in between. Germline V gene data show CDR1 as SGHTA and CDR2 as FQGNSA. CDR3 loop: CASSLVPGLEYGYTF. The CDR3 nucleotides read TGTGCCAGCAGCTTAGTCCCGGGGCTTGAATATGGCTACACCTTC. Full variable domain (outside the CDR3, taken from reference TRBV7-2 and TRBJ1-2): GAGVSQSPSNKVTEKGKDVELRCDPISGHTALYWYRQSLGQGLEFLIYFQGNSAPDKSGLPSDRFSAERTGGSVSTLTIQRTQQEDSAVYLCASSLVPGLEYGYTFGSGTRLTVV.

V gene TRBV3-1 combines with J gene TRBJ2-7; 12 bases agree with TRBD2. This CDR3 contains 14 residues. V lost 2 bases and J lost 5; bases outside the gene matches: 1. Germline loops: CDR1 LGHDT, CDR2 YNNKEL (reference sequence). The CDR3: CASSQTSGGNEQYF. The CDR3, as DNA: TGTGCCAGCAGCCAAACTAGCGGGGGGAACGAGCAGTACTTC.

CDR3: CASSFQDTYEQYF. The DNA of the CDR3 is TGTGCCAGCAGCTTTCAGGATACCTACGAGCAGTACTTC. This chain joins TRBV13 and TRBJ2-7; D remains unclear. Germline V lookup: CDR1 PRHDT, CDR2 FYEKMQ (reference sequence). Trimming took off 3 bases at V and 2 bases at J, with 8 bases between the two ends. The CDR3 contains 13 residues.

This clonotype was detected ten times or more. The rearrangement joins TRBV7-2 to TRBJ1-4, with D hard to call. The germline V gene has CDR1 SGHTA and CDR2 FQGNSA. The length of the CDR3 is 15 residues. Trimming removed 6 bases at V and 6 bases at J, with 17 bases between. The DNA for the CDR3 is TGTGCCAGCAGGCAAAGCTCAGGACGGGATGAAAAACTGTTTTTT. Translating gives CASRQSSGRDEKLFF.

A single count supports this clonotype. This CDR3 is CASSFGLANTEAFF. The DNA of the CDR3 is TGTGCCAGCAGCTTTGGGCTTGCAAACACTGAAGCTTTCTTT. J is TRBJ1-1 and V is TRBV2, with D unresolved. V gave up 6 bases and J gave up 2 bases, with 13 bases separating them. The CDR3 extends over 14 amino acids. Germline CDR1 is SNHLY and CDR2 is FYNNEI.

Details on this clonotype: Without the conserved terminal phenylalanine or tryptophan, this CDR3 likely stems from a read error. The V and J genes are TRBV9 and TRBJ1-1; D gene unclear. Germline values: CDR1 SGDLS, CDR2 YYNGEE. V shed 0 bases and J shed 3 bases, with 3 bases lying between them. The CDR3 spans 12 residues. The CDR3 loop reads CASSVGDTEAFL. The CDR3 DNA reads as TGTGCCAGCAGCGTAGGAGACACTGAAGCTTTCCTT.

With respect to this clonotype: A much larger clone is a single base away; this may be a read error. It is likely a read error, because the conserved phenylalanine at the end of the CDR3 is missing. The DNA for the CDR3 is TGCGCCAGCAGCCAAGTTGATGCAGGCGCGAGGTATGGCTACACCCTC. It is translated as CASSQVDAGARYGYTL. This chain links TRBV4-3 with TRBJ1-2; D is undetermined. CDR1 is LGHNA and CDR2 is YSLEER in the germline V gene. V was clipped by 1 base and J by 5 bases, with 17 bases between them. The CDR3 consists of 16 residues.

This clonotype has ten or more counts. The chain recombines TRBV9 with TRBJ1-2; 9 nucleotides line up with TRBD1. The CDR3 extends over 17 amino acids. Trimming cost V 3 bases and J 3 bases; bases outside gene matches: 12. Germline V gene lookup returns CDR1 SGDLS and CDR2 YYNGEE. CDR3 residues: CASSGDGTGWKDYGYTF. CDR3 bases: TGTGCCAGCAGCGGAGATGGGACAGGGTGGAAGGACTATGGCTACACCTTC.

This sequence joins TRBV24-1 and TRBJ2-3; D may correspond to TRBD1 or TRBD2 (5 bases each). This CDR3 comprises 18 residues. V lost 4 bases, J lost 0 bases, and 19 bases lay in between. The germline V gene encodes CDR1 KGHDR and CDR2 SFDVKD. The CDR3 spells CATSDPGTAPTSTDTQYF. Here the CDR3 DNA reads TGTGCCACCAGTGACCCGGGGACCGCTCCTACTAGCACAGATACGCAGTATTTT.

This clonotype was counted at least ten times. This rearrangement joins TRBV10-1 to TRBJ1-4; D gene uncertain. V was cut by 0 bases and J by 4 bases, with 6 bases left in between. The CDR3 contains 14 residues. Germline V CDR1 and CDR2: WNHNN, SYGVQD (reference sequence). CDR3 sequence (DNA): TGCGCCAGCAGTGAGTCGAGCGTTAATGAAAAACTGTTTTTT. Translation gives CASSESSVNEKLFF.

This clonotype was observed at least ten times. The chain couples TRBV15 to TRBJ2-5, with TRBD2 identical over 8 bases. The CDR3 is 14 amino acids. CDR1 and CDR2 from the germline V gene are LNHNV and YYDKDF (reference sequence). J was trimmed by 0 bases and V by 8 bases; bases with no gene match: 5. For the CDR3, the DNA is TGTGCCACCCGAGGCGGGGGGAACCAAGAGACCCAGTACTTC. Protein: CATRGGGNQETQYF. Supplemented by reference TRBV15 and TRBJ2-5, the full variable domain reads DAMVIQNPRYQVTQFGKPVTLSCSQTLNHNVMYWYQQKSSQAPKLLFHYYDKDFNNEADTPDNFQSRRPNTSFCFLDIRSPGLGDTAMYLCATRGGGNQETQYFGPGTRLLVL.

This clonotype appeared many times. This chain joins TRBV7-2 and TRBJ2-5; a possible D gene is TRBD2 (5 bases). Germline V lookup: CDR1 SGHTA, CDR2 FQGNSA. Between the trimmed V and J ends, which lost 0 bases and 5 bases, there was a span of 13 bases. CDR3 size: 15 residues. This chain's CDR3 is CASSLAQLGWETQYF. For the CDR3, the DNA is TGTGCCAGCAGCTTAGCTCAACTAGGCTGGGAGACCCAGTACTTC.

Comment on this clonotype: The missing conserved phenylalanine or tryptophan at the end of this CDR3 makes a read error likely. The chain carries TRBV20-1 and TRBJ1-2; 7 nucleotides align to TRBD1. There are 13 residues in the CDR3. Trimming removed 3 bases from V and 3 bases from J; junction bases left unmatched: 4. Germline V gene data show CDR1 as DFQATT and CDR2 as SNEGSKA (reference sequence). The CDR3: CSASGGGYYGYTS. The CDR3 nucleotides are TGCAGTGCTAGTGGAGGGGGCTACTATGGCTACACCTCC.

The chain links TRBV12-3 or TRBV12-4 to TRBJ2-7; the D call may be TRBD1 or TRBD2 (6 bases each). V was cut by 5 bases and J by 6 bases, with 20 bases left in between. The CDR3 is 15 residues long. The CDR3 DNA is TGTGCCAGCAGTCCACCAGGGGCGAGGGGACTCGAGCAGTACTTC. This sequence encodes CASSPPGARGLEQYF.

The rearrangement uses TRBV7-8 and TRBJ2-6; D gene ambiguous. The V end was cut by 5 bases, the J end by 3 bases, with 26 bases between. CDR3 length: 20 amino acids. Germline CDR1 is SGHVS and CDR2 is FQNEAQ. The DNA of the CDR3 is TGTGCCAGCAGCCCTAGAGGCATCGGATTCTGGGGTTATGGGGCCAACGTCCTGACTTTC. Encoded protein: CASSPRGIGFWGYGANVLTF.

This clonotype was seen repeatedly, ten times or more. The chain uses TRBV11-1 and TRBJ1-2, with D possibly being TRBD1 (5 bases). The germline V gene encodes CDR1 SGHAT and CDR2 FQDESV (reference sequence). Trimming cost V 5 bases and J 6 bases, with 16 bases left between them. This CDR3 is 14 amino acids long. The CDR3 DNA sequence: TGTGCCAGCAGCCCCCTCCCGGGACCAAATGGCTACACCTTC. Translating it yields CASSPLPGPNGYTF.